The present T cell receptor beta chain was sequenced within a study of blood T cell repertoires in COVID-19. This clone was detected only once. Other DNA sequences in the same sample also yield this CDR3. Sequencing was performed with immunoSEQ multiplex PCR; in TCRdb, only in-frame clones are kept and a portion is missing. The repertoire holds 500,000 to 600,000 clones, with roughly nine tenths as singletons. This CDR3 region has 13 residues. V was pared by 1 base and J by 2 bases, with 5 bases between. Germline V CDR1 and CDR2: SNHLY, FYNNEI. Sequencing was carried out using peripheral blood. The chain employs TRBV2 and TRBJ1-2; D call uncertain. The receptor was isolated from a woman between 50 and 59 years old with COVID-19, enrolled during active disease. In DNA form, the CDR3 reads TGTGCCAGCAGTGAAGGCCAGAACTATGGCTACACCTTC. Translated: CASSEGQNYGYTF.